Listed below are T cell receptor beta chains from one sample, sequenced in a study of T cell changes during pregnancy in multiple sclerosis. Libraries were prepared by immunoSEQ multiplex PCR; TCRdb keeps only in-frame clonotypes and omits some of them. This table holds about 79,000 clones, just under 95% found once. Sequences were derived from peripheral blood, sampled in the second trimester of pregnancy. These receptors were collected from a female donor in good health, enrolled as a control in a pregnancy study. The CDR3 runs from the conserved cysteine through the conserved F or W. Each record gives: D gene, V gene, clone size, J gene, CDR3 protein, CDR3 DNA. The D gene is left open where the match is weak. Size values are once, few and many counts, or a class for expanded clones, and some rows have none.

>TRBD2|TRBV6-1|.|TRBJ2-7
CASSEQGRAGGHEQYF
TGTGCCAGCAGTGAACAGGGTCGAGCGGGGGGCCACGAGCAGTACTTC
>TRBD1|TRBV6-1|once|TRBJ1-6
CASSGDRDSPLHF
TGTGCCAGCAGTGGGGACAGGGACTCACCCCTCCACTTT
>.|TRBV18|.|TRBJ1-5
CASSTGQPYSNQPQHF
TGTGCCAGCTCAACCGGACAGCCCTATAGCAATCAGCCCCAGCATTTT
>TRBD1|TRBV29-1|.|TRBJ2-5
CSADPGQGAETQYF
TGCAGCGCCGACCCGGGACAGGGGGCAGAGACCCAGTACTTC
>TRBD1|TRBV4-3|.|TRBJ1-1
CASSPGTGNTEAFF
TGCGCCAGCAGTCCCGGGACAGGGAACACTGAAGCTTTCTTT
>.|TRBV5-1|.|TRBJ2-7
CASSSTGGAETYEQYF
TGCGCCAGCAGCTCGACCGGAGGAGCGGAGACCTACGAGCAGTACTTC
>TRBD1|TRBV7-2|.|TRBJ2-5
CASSSDRRETQYF
TGTGCCAGCAGCTCGGACAGGCGGGAGACCCAGTACTTC
>.|TRBV9|.|TRBJ1-3
CASSDTRVSTGNTIYF
TGTGCCAGCAGCGATACCAGGGTCTCGACGGGAAACACCATATATTTT
>TRBD1|TRBV19|once|TRBJ2-1
CASVGTGHNEQFF
TGTGCCAGTGTAGGGACAGGGCACAATGAGCAGTTCTTC
>.|TRBV7-8|.|TRBJ1-1
CASSLGRAGNTEAFF
TGTGCCAGCAGCTTGGGGAGGGCGGGGAACACTGAAGCTTTCTTT
>.|TRBV25-1|.|TRBJ2-3
CASSEYGSRFTDTQYF
TGTGCCAGCAGTGAATATGGTAGCCGTTTCACAGATACGCAGTATTTT
>TRBD1|TRBV15|.|TRBJ1-1
CATSRIRQGAGEAFF
TGTGCCACCAGCAGGATTAGGCAGGGGGCTGGTGAAGCTTTCTTT
>TRBD1|TRBV30|.|TRBJ1-2
CAWSVLTGDGYTF
TGTGCCTGGAGTGTTTTAACAGGGGATGGCTACACCTTC
>.|TRBV27|.|TRBJ1-3
CASSSYSGNTIYF
TGTGCCAGCAGTTCTTACTCTGGAAACACCATATATTTT
>.|TRBV6-1|.|TRBJ1-1
CASSIIRGNTEAFF
TGTGCCAGCAGTATCATCAGGGGGAACACTGAAGCTTTCTTT
>.|TRBV5-4|once|TRBJ2-7
CASSPQGSTYEQYF
TGTGCCAGCAGCCCACAGGGTAGCACCTACGAGCAGTACTTC
>.|TRBV2|.|TRBJ2-1
CASSDWTVNNEQFF
TGTGCCAGCAGTGATTGGACAGTGAACAATGAGCAGTTCTTC
>.|TRBV4-3|.|TRBJ2-5
CASSQDTGGGETQYF
TGCGCCAGCAGCCAAGATACTGGGGGCGGGGAGACCCAGTACTTC
>.|TRBV29-1|.|TRBJ1-2
CSCDKGNSYGYTF
TGCAGCTGCGACAAGGGGAACAGCTATGGCTACACCTTC
>.|TRBV6-5|.|TRBJ1-4
CASSSRGYEKLFF
TGTGCCAGCAGTTCCAGGGGATATGAAAAACTGTTTTTT
>.|TRBV5-8|.|TRBJ1-6
CASSSPGSYSPLHF
TGTGCCAGCAGTTCCCCGGGATCCTATTCACCCCTCCACTTT
>.|TRBV9|once|TRBJ2-5
CASSTPRGLVETQYF
TGTGCCAGCAGCACCCCCCGAGGCCTAGTGGAGACCCAGTACTTC
>.|TRBV13|.|TRBJ1-2
CASSRKNRYYGYTF
TGTGCCAGCAGCCGAAAAAACAGATACTATGGCTACACCTTC
>.|TRBV30|.|TRBJ1-2
CAWTYADGVGYTF
TGTGCCTGGACTTACGCCGACGGAGTTGGCTACACCTTC
>.|TRBV5-8|.|TRBJ1-1
CASSLGRDTEAFF
TGTGCCAGCAGCTTGGGGCGGGACACTGAAGCTTTCTTT
>TRBD1|TRBV4-3|.|TRBJ2-3
CASSQDRTGGKDTQYF
TGCGCCAGCAGCCAAGATAGGACAGGGGGTAAAGATACGCAGTATTTT
>TRBD1|TRBV25-1|.|TRBJ2-7
CASRRTGGYEQYF
TGTGCCAGCAGAAGGACAGGGGGCTACGAGCAGTACTTC
>TRBD1|TRBV25-1|.|TRBJ1-5
CASSVDRAGKNQPQHF
TGTGCCAGCAGTGTTGACAGGGCGGGGAAAAATCAGCCCCAGCATTTT
>.|TRBV9|.|TRBJ2-3
CASSVGRGQSTDTQYF
TGTGCCAGCAGCGTAGGGCGAGGACAGTCCACAGATACGCAGTATTTT
>.|TRBV19|.|TRBJ2-7
CASSMQGVTYEQYF
TGTGCCAGTAGTATGCAAGGGGTAACCTACGAGCAGTACTTC
>TRBD1|TRBV9|.|TRBJ1-3
CASSVGGQGVSAGNTIYF
TGTGCCAGCAGCGTAGGGGGACAGGGGGTATCTGCTGGAAACACCATATATTTT
>TRBD1|TRBV10-3|.|TRBJ2-5
CAITPDRQETQYF
TGTGCCATCACCCCGGACAGGCAAGAGACCCAGTACTTC
>.|TRBV7-2|.|TRBJ1-2
CASSLGSQVYGYTF
TGTGCCAGCAGCTTAGGTTCACAGGTCTATGGCTACACCTTC
>.|TRBV6-1|.|TRBJ2-6
CASSDPRGSGANVLTF
TGTGCCAGCAGTGATCCACGGGGCTCTGGGGCCAACGTCCTGACTTTC
>.|TRBV30|.|TRBJ1-3
CAWSLGGSGNTIYF
TGTGCCTGGAGTCTCGGGGGCTCTGGAAACACCATATATTTT
>.|TRBV27|.|TRBJ1-2
CASSSIQGPVGYTF
TGTGCCAGCAGTTCAATACAGGGACCCGTGGGCTACACCTTC
>TRBD2|TRBV6-1|.|TRBJ2-2
CASSEMPLAANTGELFF
TGTGCCAGCAGTGAAATGCCACTAGCGGCGAACACCGGGGAGCTGTTTTTT
>TRBD1|TRBV5-1|.|TRBJ2-7
CASSLTGTAYEQYF
TGCGCCAGCAGCCTTACTGGGACAGCCTACGAGCAGTACTTC
>TRBD1|TRBV19|.|TRBJ1-3
CASSIDQTGQGGNTIYF
TGTGCCAGTAGTATAGATCAAACGGGACAGGGGGGGAACACCATATATTTT